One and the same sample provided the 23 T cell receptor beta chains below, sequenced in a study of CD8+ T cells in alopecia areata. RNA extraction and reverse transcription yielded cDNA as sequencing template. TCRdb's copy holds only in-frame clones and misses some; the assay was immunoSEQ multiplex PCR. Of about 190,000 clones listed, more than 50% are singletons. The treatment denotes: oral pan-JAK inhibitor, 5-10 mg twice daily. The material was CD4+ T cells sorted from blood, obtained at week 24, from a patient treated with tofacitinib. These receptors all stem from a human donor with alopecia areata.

The CDR3: CASSQPQGAGRYSNQPQHF. Here the CDR3 DNA reads TGCGCCAGCAGTCAACCCCAGGGGGCCGGGAGATATAGCAATCAGCCCCAGCATTTT. V and J are TRBV23-1 and TRBJ1-5; 8 bases match TRBD1. TRBV23-1 is placed among ORFs of uncertain function. The V gene end was trimmed by 2 bases and the J gene end by 0 bases; junction bases not matched to a gene: 12. The CDR3 has 19 amino acids.

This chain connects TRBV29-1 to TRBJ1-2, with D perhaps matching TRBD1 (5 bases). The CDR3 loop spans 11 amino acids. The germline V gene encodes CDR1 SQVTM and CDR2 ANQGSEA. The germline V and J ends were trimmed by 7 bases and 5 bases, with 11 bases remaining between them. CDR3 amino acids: CSAQELYGYTF. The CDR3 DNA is TGCAGCGCACAGGAATTATATGGCTACACCTTC. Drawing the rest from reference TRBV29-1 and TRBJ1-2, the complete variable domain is SAVISQKPSRDICQRGTSLTIQCQVDSQVTMMFWYRQQPGQSLTLIATANQGSEATYESGFVIDKFPISRPNLTFSTLTVSNMSPEDSSIYLCSAQELYGYTFGSGTRLTVV.

CDR3 loop: CSVFWADTQYF. The CDR3 DNA reads TGCAGCGTCTTTTGGGCAGATACGCAGTATTTT. The chain combines TRBV29-1 with TRBJ2-3; D remains ambiguous. The CDR3 covers 11 residues. Germline CDR1 reads SQVTM; CDR2 reads ANQGSEA. Trimming pared 6 bases from V and 4 bases from J, leaving 8 bases between.

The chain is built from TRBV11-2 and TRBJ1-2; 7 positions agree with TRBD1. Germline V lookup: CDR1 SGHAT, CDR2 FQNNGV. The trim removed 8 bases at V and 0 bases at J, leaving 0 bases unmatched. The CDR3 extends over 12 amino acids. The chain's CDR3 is CASGQANYGYTF. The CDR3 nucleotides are TGTGCCAGCGGACAGGCTAACTATGGCTACACCTTC.

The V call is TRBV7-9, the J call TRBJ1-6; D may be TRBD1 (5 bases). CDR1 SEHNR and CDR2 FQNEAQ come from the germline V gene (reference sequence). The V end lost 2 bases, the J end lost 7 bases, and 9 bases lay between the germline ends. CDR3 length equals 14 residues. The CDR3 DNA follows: TGTGCCAGCAGCTTACAAGGGGAGAATTCACCCCTCCACTTT. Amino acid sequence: CASSLQGENSPLHF.

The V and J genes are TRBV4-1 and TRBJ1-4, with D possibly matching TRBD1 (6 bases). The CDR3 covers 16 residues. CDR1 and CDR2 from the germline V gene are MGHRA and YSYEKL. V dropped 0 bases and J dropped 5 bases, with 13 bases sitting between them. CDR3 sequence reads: CASSQETGRGNEKLFF. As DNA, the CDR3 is TGCGCCAGCAGCCAAGAAACAGGGCGCGGGAATGAAAAACTGTTTTTT.

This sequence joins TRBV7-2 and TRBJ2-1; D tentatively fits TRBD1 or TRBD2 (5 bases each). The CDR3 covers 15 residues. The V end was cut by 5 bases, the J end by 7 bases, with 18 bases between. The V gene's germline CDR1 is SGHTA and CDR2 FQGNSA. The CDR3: CASSHIRDRRNEQFF. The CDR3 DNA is TGTGCCAGCAGCCACATCCGGGACCGCAGGAATGAGCAGTTCTTC.

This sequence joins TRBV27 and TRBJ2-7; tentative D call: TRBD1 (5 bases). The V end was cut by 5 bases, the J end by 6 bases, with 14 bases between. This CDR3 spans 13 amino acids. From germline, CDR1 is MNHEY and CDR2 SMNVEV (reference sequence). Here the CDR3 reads CASSAGPITEQYF. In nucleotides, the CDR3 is TGTGCCAGCAGTGCAGGGCCCATCACCGAGCAGTACTTC.

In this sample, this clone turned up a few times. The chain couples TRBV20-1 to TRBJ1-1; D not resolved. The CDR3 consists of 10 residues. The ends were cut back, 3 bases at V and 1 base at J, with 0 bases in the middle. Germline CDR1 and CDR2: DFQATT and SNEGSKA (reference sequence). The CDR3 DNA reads TGCAGTGCTAGGAACACTGAAGCTTTCTTT. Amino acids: CSARNTEAFF.

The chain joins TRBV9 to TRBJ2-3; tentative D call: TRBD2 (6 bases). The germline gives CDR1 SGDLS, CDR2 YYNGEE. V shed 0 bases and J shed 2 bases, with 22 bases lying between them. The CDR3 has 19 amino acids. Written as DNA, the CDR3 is TGTGCCAGCAGCGTAGGAGGAGGGGAACGGGTGGCCACCACAGATACGCAGTATTTT. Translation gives CASSVGGGERVATTDTQYF.

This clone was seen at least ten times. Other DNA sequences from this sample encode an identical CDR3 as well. CDR3: CASSEVAKNIQYF. CDR3 nucleotide sequence: TGTGCCAGCTCCGAGGTAGCCAAAAACATTCAGTACTTC. The genes are TRBV6-1 and TRBJ2-4; no definite D call. The CDR3 is made up of 13 amino acids. CDR1 and CDR2 from the germline V gene are MNHNS and SASEGT. Trimming cost V 8 bases and J 0 bases, with 8 bases left between them.

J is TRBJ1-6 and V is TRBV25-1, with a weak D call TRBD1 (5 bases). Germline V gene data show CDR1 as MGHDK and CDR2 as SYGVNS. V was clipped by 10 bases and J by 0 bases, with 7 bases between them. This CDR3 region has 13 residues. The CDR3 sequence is CATGGSYNSPLHF. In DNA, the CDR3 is TGTGCCACCGGGGGCTCCTATAATTCACCCCTCCACTTT.

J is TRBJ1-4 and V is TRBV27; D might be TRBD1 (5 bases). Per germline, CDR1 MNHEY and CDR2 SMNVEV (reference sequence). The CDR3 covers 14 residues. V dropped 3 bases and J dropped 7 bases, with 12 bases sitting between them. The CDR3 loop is CASSLGPKGEKLFF. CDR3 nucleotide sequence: TGTGCCAGCAGTTTGGGGCCTAAGGGTGAAAAACTGTTTTTT.

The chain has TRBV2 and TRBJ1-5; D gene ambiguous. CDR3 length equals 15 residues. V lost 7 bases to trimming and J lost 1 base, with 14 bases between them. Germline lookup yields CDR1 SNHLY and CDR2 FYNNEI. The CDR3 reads CASKGAGRSNQPQHF. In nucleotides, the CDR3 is TGTGCCAGCAAAGGCGCAGGCCGGAGCAATCAGCCCCAGCATTTT. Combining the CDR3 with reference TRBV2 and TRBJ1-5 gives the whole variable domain EPEVTQTPSHQVTQMGQEVILRCVPISNHLYFYWYRQILGQKVEFLVSFYNNEISEKSEIFDDQFSVERPDGSNFTLKIRSTKLEDSAMYFCASKGAGRSNQPQHFGDGTRLSIL.

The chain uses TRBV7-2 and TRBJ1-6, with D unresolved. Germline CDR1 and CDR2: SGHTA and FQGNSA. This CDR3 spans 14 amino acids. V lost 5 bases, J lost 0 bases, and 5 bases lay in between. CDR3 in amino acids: CASSIDSYNSPLHF. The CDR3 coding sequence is TGTGCCAGCAGCATCGACTCCTATAATTCACCCCTCCACTTT.

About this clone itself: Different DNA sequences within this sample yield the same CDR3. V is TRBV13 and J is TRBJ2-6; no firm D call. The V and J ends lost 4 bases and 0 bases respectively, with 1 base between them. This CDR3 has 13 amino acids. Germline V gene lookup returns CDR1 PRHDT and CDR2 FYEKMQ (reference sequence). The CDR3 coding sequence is TGTGCCAGCAGCTACTCTGGGGCCAACGTCCTGACTTTC. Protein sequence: CASSYSGANVLTF.

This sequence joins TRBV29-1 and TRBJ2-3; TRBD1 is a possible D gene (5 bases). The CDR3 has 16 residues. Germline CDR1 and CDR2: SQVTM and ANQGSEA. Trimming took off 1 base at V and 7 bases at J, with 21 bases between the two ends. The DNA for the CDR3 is TGCAGCGTTGAAGTGCTTGGGGCAGGTCTATATTATACGCAGTATTTT. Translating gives CSVEVLGAGLYYTQYF.

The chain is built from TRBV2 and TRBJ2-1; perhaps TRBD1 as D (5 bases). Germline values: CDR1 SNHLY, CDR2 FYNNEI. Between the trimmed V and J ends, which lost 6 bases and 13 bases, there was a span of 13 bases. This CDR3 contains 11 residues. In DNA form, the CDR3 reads TGTGCCAGCAGCTACACCCGGACACAGTTCTTC. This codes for CASSYTRTQFF.

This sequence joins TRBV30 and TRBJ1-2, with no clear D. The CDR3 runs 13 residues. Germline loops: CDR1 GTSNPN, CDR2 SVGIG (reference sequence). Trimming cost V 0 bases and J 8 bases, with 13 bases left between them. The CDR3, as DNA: TGTGCCTGGAGTGTACGGGAAGGGTTAGGCTACACCTTC. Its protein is CAWSVREGLGYTF.

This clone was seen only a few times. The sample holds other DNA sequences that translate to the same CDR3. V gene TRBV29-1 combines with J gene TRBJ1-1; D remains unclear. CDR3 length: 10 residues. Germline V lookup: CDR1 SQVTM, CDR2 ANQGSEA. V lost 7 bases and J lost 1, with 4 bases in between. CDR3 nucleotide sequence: TGCAGCGGCCAGAACACTGAAGCTTTCTTT. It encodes CSGQNTEAFF. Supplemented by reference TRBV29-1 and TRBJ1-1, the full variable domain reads SAVISQKPSRDICQRGTSLTIQCQVDSQVTMMFWYRQQPGQSLTLIATANQGSEATYESGFVIDKFPISRPNLTFSTLTVSNMSPEDSSIYLCSGQNTEAFFGQGTRLTVV.

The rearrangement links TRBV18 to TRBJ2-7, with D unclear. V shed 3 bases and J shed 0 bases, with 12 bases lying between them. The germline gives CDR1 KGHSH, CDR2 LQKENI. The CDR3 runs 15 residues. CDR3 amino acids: CASSPTALSSYEQYF. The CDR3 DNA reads TGTGCCAGCTCACCTACAGCCCTGAGCTCCTACGAGCAGTACTTC.

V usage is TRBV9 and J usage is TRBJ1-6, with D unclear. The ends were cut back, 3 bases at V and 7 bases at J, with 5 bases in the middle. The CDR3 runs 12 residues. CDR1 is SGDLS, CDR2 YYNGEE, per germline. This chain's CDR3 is CASSASNSPLHF. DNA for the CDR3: TGTGCCAGCAGCGCCTCGAATTCACCCCTCCACTTT.

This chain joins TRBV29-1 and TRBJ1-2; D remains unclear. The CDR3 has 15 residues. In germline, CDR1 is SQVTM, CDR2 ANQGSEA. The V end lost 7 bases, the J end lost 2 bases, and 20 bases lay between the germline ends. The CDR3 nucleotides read TGCAGCGCGTCGGTCATTAGCAAGAGAAACTATGGCTACACCTTC. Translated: CSASVISKRNYGYTF.